The 11 T cell receptor beta chains in this list originate from one sample, sequenced in a study of CD8+ T cells in alopecia areata. Extracted from the samples, RNA was reverse transcribed into cDNA to serve as the sequencing template. Generated by immunoSEQ multiplex PCR, the TCRdb table keeps only in-frame clones and is missing some. This sample has about 70,000 clones; approximately 28% occur once, and the top ten carry about 15%. The treatment is: oral pan-JAK inhibitor, 5-10 mg twice daily. The source was CD8+ T cells sorted from blood, collected at week 4, from a patient treated with tofacitinib. These TCRs come from a human donor with alopecia areata.

The gene calls are TRBV29-1 and TRBJ2-7; D gene uncertain. The germline V gene encodes CDR1 SQVTM and CDR2 ANQGSEA. With 3 bases removed from V and 7 bases from J, the gap between germline ends came to 16 bases. This CDR3 is 13 amino acids long. CDR3 amino acids: CSVETATPREQYF. Written as DNA, the CDR3 is TGCAGCGTTGAGACCGCGACCCCTAGAGAGCAGTACTTC.

V gene TRBV7-9 combines with J gene TRBJ2-1; D remains ambiguous. With 5 bases removed from V and 4 bases from J, the gap between germline ends came to 18 bases. The CDR3 has 16 amino acids. The germline gives CDR1 SEHNR, CDR2 FQNEAQ (reference sequence). CDR3 sequence: CASSDRGRSAYNEQFF. CDR3 sequence (DNA): TGTGCCAGCAGCGACCGTGGGCGGTCGGCTTACAATGAGCAGTTCTTC.

Worth noting for this clone: Within the sample, other DNA sequences also encode this same CDR3. The J gene is TRBJ1-2, the V gene TRBV29-1; 9 bases fit TRBD1. With V trimmed by 5 bases and J by 6 bases, 4 bases remained unmatched. The CDR3 is 12 residues long. Germline loops: CDR1 SQVTM, CDR2 ANQGSEA. CDR3 in DNA: TGCAGCGTTCGGGACAGGGTGGATGGCTACACCTTC. This gives the protein CSVRDRVDGYTF.

This clone was observed a handful of times. J is TRBJ1-1 and V is TRBV6-6; no reliable D call. The V gene's germline CDR1 is MNHNY and CDR2 SVGAGI (reference sequence). The CDR3 has 11 amino acids. The V gene lost 5 bases and the J gene lost 10 bases, with 11 bases spanning the gap. CDR3 in DNA: TGTGCCAGCAGTCCGGGTCCTGGAGCTTTCTTT. It yields the protein CASSPGPGAFF.

The V gene is TRBV13, the J gene TRBJ2-5, with a weak D call TRBD2 (5 bases). The CDR3 sequence is 15 residues long. CDR1 is PRHDT and CDR2 is FYEKMQ in the germline V gene (reference sequence). V was cut by 5 bases and J by 5 bases, with 18 bases left in between. The CDR3 region has the DNA TGTGCCAGCAGCCAGAGGTCTGGAACGGGGGAGACCCAGTACTTC. It encodes CASSQRSGTGETQYF.

This chain links TRBV25-1 with TRBJ1-5; D is possibly TRBD1 (5 bases). This CDR3 comprises 12 residues. The germline gives CDR1 MGHDK, CDR2 SYGVNS. The CDR3 DNA sequence: TGTGCGGCACGGGGGAGCAATCAGCCCCAGCATTTT. Protein: CAARGSNQPQHF.

V and J are TRBV9 and TRBJ2-1; D not certain. CDR1 SGDLS and CDR2 YYNGEE come from the germline V gene. Trimming cost V 0 bases and J 9 bases, with 10 bases left between them. The CDR3 has 13 amino acids. The CDR3: CASSVEFSSEQFF. In DNA form, the CDR3 reads TGTGCCAGCAGCGTAGAATTCTCGAGTGAGCAGTTCTTC.

The J gene is TRBJ2-7, the V gene TRBV29-1; weak D call: TRBD2 (5 bases). Per the germline V gene, CDR1 is SQVTM and CDR2 is ANQGSEA. The CDR3 length is 12 residues. Deletions cut 6 bases from V and 6 bases from J, with 15 bases between. The CDR3 region has the DNA TGCAGCGTCGCCGTTCGGGGTGCCGAGCAGTACTTC. Translating gives CSVAVRGAEQYF.

This clone was observed a handful of times. This chain links TRBV11-2 with TRBJ2-5, with D tentatively TRBD2 (7 bases). This CDR3 comprises 15 residues. V gave up 5 bases and J gave up 5 bases, with 18 bases separating them. Germline CDR1 is SGHAT and CDR2 is FQNNGV. For the CDR3, the DNA is TGTGCCAGCAGCCCAGTTCCGGGGGGCGCGGAGACCCAGTACTTC. Protein: CASSPVPGGAETQYF.

The chain uses TRBV30 and TRBJ1-4; no clear D. Per germline, CDR1 GTSNPN and CDR2 SVGIG (reference sequence). Trimming pared 3 bases from V and 0 bases from J, leaving 8 bases between. This CDR3 comprises 14 residues. The chain's CDR3 is CAWRTETTNEKLFF. The CDR3 nucleotides read TGTGCCTGGAGGACGGAAACAACTAATGAAAAACTGTTTTTT.

This rearrangement joins TRBV20-1 to TRBJ1-1; D ambiguous. V lost 6 bases, J lost 0 bases, and 5 bases lay in between. This CDR3 is built from 11 residues. CDR1 and CDR2 from the germline V gene are DFQATT and SNEGSKA (reference sequence). The CDR3 spells CSANMNTEAFF. CDR3 nucleotides: TGCAGTGCCAACATGAACACTGAAGCTTTCTTT.